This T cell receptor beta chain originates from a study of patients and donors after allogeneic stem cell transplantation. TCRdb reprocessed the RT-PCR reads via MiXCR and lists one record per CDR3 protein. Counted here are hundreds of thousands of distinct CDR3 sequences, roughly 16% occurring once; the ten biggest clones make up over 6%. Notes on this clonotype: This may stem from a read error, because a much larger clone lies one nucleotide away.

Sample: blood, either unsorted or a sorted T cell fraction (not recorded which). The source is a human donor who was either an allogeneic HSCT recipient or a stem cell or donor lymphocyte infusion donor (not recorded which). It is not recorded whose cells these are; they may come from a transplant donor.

In DNA, the CDR3 is TGTGCCAGCAGCCCACAGGGGGCCGGGAAGCTGTTTTTT. This codes for CASSPQGAGKLFF. The J gene is TRBJ2-2, the V gene TRBV7-9; 9 nucleotides line up with TRBD1. This CDR3 region has 13 residues. Per the germline V gene, CDR1 is SEHNR and CDR2 is FQNEAQ (reference sequence).